These 13 T cell receptor beta chains share one sample of origin, sequenced in a study of blood T cell repertoires in COVID-19 (dated by TCRdb to 2020 to 2022). The protocol used for the library was the immunoSEQ multiplex PCR assay. TCRdb mirrors the immuneACCESS table, restricted to in-frame sequences. Some clones are absent from its copies; in checked studies, under half trace to an unresolved V gene, and the reason for the others is unknown. The sample table records about 140,000 clones; roughly 84% of these occur just once. 3.5% to 4.5% of the sample comes from the top ten. Sequencing was done on a sample of peripheral blood. Every receptor here comes from a woman aged 60-75 years with acute or convalescent COVID-19.

The chain joins TRBV5-6 to TRBJ2-1; 10 bases agree with TRBD1. The CDR3 is 13 amino acids. Per germline, CDR1 SGHDT and CDR2 YYEEEE. V gave up 0 bases and J gave up 13 bases; unmatched junction bases: 4. CDR3 in DNA: TGTGCCAGCAGCTTGGTGGGACAGGGGCCACAGTTCTTC. It specifies CASSLVGQGPQFF. The variable domain in full, with the rest retrieved from reference TRBV5-6 and TRBJ2-1, is DAGVTQSPTHLIKTRGQQVTLRCSPKSGHDTVSWYQQALGQGPQFIFQYYEEEERQRGNFPDRFSGHQFPNYSSELNVNALLLGDSALYLCASSLVGQGPQFFGPGTRLTVL.

The rearrangement uses TRBV6-6 and TRBJ2-5, with TRBD1 matching 9 bases. Per germline, CDR1 MNHNY and CDR2 SVGAGI (reference sequence). Trimming cost V 8 bases and J 5 bases; bases outside gene matches: 3. This CDR3 contains 12 residues. CDR3 sequence reads: CASGQGFETQYF. The CDR3 nucleotides read TGTGCCAGCGGACAGGGGTTCGAGACCCAGTACTTC.

The V gene is TRBV5-4, the J gene TRBJ2-1, with 12 bases identical to TRBD2. This CDR3 region has 17 residues. CDR1 and CDR2 from the germline V gene are SGHNT and YYREEE (reference sequence). The V and J ends lost 4 bases and 0 bases, in that order; junction bases with no gene match: 5. The chain's CDR3 is CASSTGLAGTSYNEQFF. DNA of the CDR3: TGTGCCAGCAGCACTGGACTAGCGGGGACCTCCTACAATGAGCAGTTCTTC.

This clone was seen only a few times. V is TRBV28 and J is TRBJ1-1; TRBD1 is a possible D gene (5 bases). V lost 8 bases to trimming and J lost 3 bases, with 22 bases between them. The germline V gene encodes CDR1 MDHEN and CDR2 SYDVKM. This CDR3 has 16 residues. The CDR3 DNA reads as TGTGCCAGCGCCCGGGCAGGGAATTGGGCTTACACTGAAGCTTTCTTT. It codes for CASARAGNWAYTEAFF.

The chain carries TRBV30 and TRBJ2-2; 7 positions agree with TRBD2. The CDR3 is 15 residues long. Germline V gene data show CDR1 as GTSNPN and CDR2 as SVGIG (reference sequence). Losses at the gene ends were 1 base for V and 8 bases for J; bases not matched to a gene: 10. In DNA, the CDR3 is TGTGCCTGGAGTGCCCTCGGGCGGGAGTCGGGGGAGCTGTTTTTT. It specifies CAWSALGRESGELFF.

The chain employs TRBV6-2 or TRBV6-3 and TRBJ2-7; D gene ambiguous. V shed 0 bases and J shed 4 bases, with 4 bases lying between them. CDR1 and CDR2 from the germline V gene are MNHEY and SVGEGT. The CDR3 is 12 residues long. The CDR3 region has the DNA TGTGCCAGCAGTTACTCCTTATACGAGCAGTACTTC. This codes for CASSYSLYEQYF.

This clone showed up just once. The gene calls are TRBV5-4 and TRBJ2-5, with a tentative D call TRBD2 (7 bases). Looked up from germline, CDR1 is SGHNT and CDR2 is YYREEE (reference sequence). V shed 6 bases and J shed 1 base, with 13 bases lying between them. The CDR3 sequence is 14 residues long. The CDR3 spells CASKRDIGQETQYF. For the CDR3, the DNA is TGTGCCAGCAAGCGGGACATCGGCCAAGAGACCCAGTACTTC.

This clone is a singleton in its sample. The genes are TRBV6-5 and TRBJ2-2, with D tentatively TRBD2 (6 bases). Trimming cost V 10 bases and J 5 bases, with 20 bases left between them. Looked up from germline, CDR1 is MNHEY and CDR2 is SVGAGI. This CDR3 region has 15 residues. The CDR3 reads CATALGLALTGELFF. The DNA of the CDR3 is TGTGCCACCGCCCTGGGCCTAGCGCTTACCGGGGAGCTGTTTTTT.

CDR3 in DNA: TGTGCCAGCTTGGGACAGGGAAATAATTCACCCCTCCACTTT. Encoded protein: CASLGQGNNSPLHF. V is TRBV2 and J is TRBJ1-6; 9 bases are shared with TRBD1. This CDR3 is 14 amino acids long. Germline V gene lookup returns CDR1 SNHLY and CDR2 FYNNEI. The V and J ends lost 8 bases and 5 bases, in that order; junction bases with no gene match: 4.

J is TRBJ2-3 and V is TRBV2; 8 positions match TRBD1. The length of the CDR3 is 16 residues. CDR1 is SNHLY, CDR2 FYNNEI, per germline. V was pared by 2 bases and J by 6 bases, with 10 bases of the junction left unmatched. CDR3 region: CASSENAGRGPDTQYF. The CDR3 DNA sequence: TGTGCCAGCAGTGAAAACGCGGGCAGGGGGCCGGATACGCAGTATTTT.

The gene calls are TRBV14 and TRBJ1-1; no definite D call. The CDR3 is 13 amino acids. The germline V and J ends were trimmed by 3 bases and 7 bases, with 12 bases remaining between them. Germline V gene sequence: CDR1 SGHDN, CDR2 FVKESK. Written as DNA, the CDR3 is TGTGCCAGCAGCCAGGGCGCCTCCAATGAAGCTTTCTTT. Its protein is CASSQGASNEAFF.

V is TRBV6-1 and J is TRBJ1-5; 10 bases line up with TRBD1. The junction had 4 bases not matched to a gene; V was cut back by 2 bases and J by 6 bases. CDR1 and CDR2 (germline): MNHNS, SASEGT. The CDR3 has 15 residues. The CDR3 region is CASSERDRGRQPQHF. In nucleotides, the CDR3 is TGTGCCAGCAGTGAACGGGACAGGGGTCGTCAGCCCCAGCATTTT.

This rearrangement joins TRBV7-2 to TRBJ1-3; 7 nucleotides align to TRBD1. Germline V gene sequence: CDR1 SGHTA, CDR2 FQGNSA. The CDR3 runs 14 residues. Trimming cost V 5 bases and J 4 bases; bases outside gene matches: 5. This chain's CDR3 is CASSQGTAGNTIYF. The CDR3 DNA is TGTGCCAGCAGCCAAGGGACAGCAGGAAACACCATATATTTT.